This entry lists 27 T cell receptor beta chains sequenced from one sample in a study of blood T cell repertoires in COVID-19 (dated by TCRdb to 2020 to 2021). The library relied on the immunoSEQ multiplex PCR assay. The table comes from immuneACCESS by way of TCRdb, which keeps in-frame sequences with V and J called. Part of the clones is missing from these tables; in studies checked, under half for an unresolved V gene and the rest for unknown reasons. For this sample the table gives around 140,000 clones, of which over 75% were detected only once. Approximately 1.4% of the sample rests with the top ten. Sequenced material: peripheral blood. The receptor source for this set is a human donor in a cohort sampled during active COVID-19.

The chain employs TRBV21-1 and TRBJ2-3; TRBD2 is the table's D call and was not checked against the DNA. TRBV21-1 is shown as a pseudogene. The CDR3 runs 24 residues. The CDR3, as DNA: TGTGCCAGCAGCAAAGTCCCGATTCTCAGGACAGGTCCTAGCGGGAGGGCCCTTCCTTATACGCAGTATTTT. This codes for CASSKVPILRTGPSGRALPYTQYF.

In this sample, this clone turned up a few times. V usage is TRBV3-1 (or the pseudogene TRBV3-2) and J usage is TRBJ2-2, with 7 bases fitting TRBD2. Trimming at V came to 5 bases and at J to 7 bases, leaving 7 bases not matched to a gene. The germline V gene encodes CDR1 LGHDT and CDR2 YNNKEL (reference sequence). CDR3 length: 14 residues. CDR3 nucleotides: TGTGCCAGCAGCAGCCGGGAGGCGGTCGGGGAGCTGTTTTTT. Amino acid sequence: CASSSREAVGELFF.

V and J are TRBV19 and TRBJ2-1, with D possibly matching TRBD1 (5 bases). With 7 bases removed from V and 1 base from J, the gap between germline ends came to 11 bases. The CDR3 consists of 14 residues. Germline V gene lookup returns CDR1 LNHDA and CDR2 SQIVND (reference sequence). For the CDR3, the DNA is TGTGCCAGTACGCTTAGGGGATCCTACAATGAGCAGTTCTTC. Its translation is CASTLRGSYNEQFF.

This sequence joins TRBV7-6 and TRBJ1-5, with a tentative D call TRBD1 (6 bases). V shed 2 bases and J shed 4 bases, with 12 bases lying between them. This CDR3 region has 15 residues. Germline loops: CDR1 SGHVS, CDR2 FNYEAQ. For the CDR3, the DNA is TGTGCCAGCAGCTTACAACAGGGCAGGAATCAGCCCCAGCATTTT. This codes for CASSLQQGRNQPQHF.

This rearrangement joins TRBV5-1 to TRBJ2-3; TRBD2 aligns across 10 bases. Germline lookup yields CDR1 SGHRS and CDR2 YFSETQ. V lost 4 bases to trimming and J lost 5 bases; unmatched junction nucleotides: 7. The CDR3 has 15 residues. CDR3 residues: CASSTLSGRIDTQYF. The CDR3 nucleotides read TGCGCCAGCAGCACACTTAGCGGGAGGATAGATACGCAGTATTTT.

This clone is a singleton in its sample. In nucleotides, the CDR3 is TGTGCCAGCAGCCTCCAACGGACTAGCGGGAACGAGCAGTACTTC. It encodes CASSLQRTSGNEQYF. This chain connects TRBV14 to TRBJ2-7, with 12 bases fitting TRBD2. The CDR3 totals 15 residues. The ends lost 4 bases at V and 5 bases at J; junction bases unmatched: 6. The germline V gene encodes CDR1 SGHDN and CDR2 FVKESK.

This rearrangement joins TRBV29-1 to TRBJ2-7; perhaps TRBD1 as D (5 bases). The V and J ends lost 1 base and 3 bases respectively, with 7 bases between them. Germline CDR1 and CDR2: SQVTM and ANQGSEA. This CDR3 has 12 residues. CDR3 region: CSVEVQGYEQYF. In nucleotides, the CDR3 is TGCAGCGTTGAAGTCCAGGGCTACGAGCAGTACTTC.

The sample holds one count of this clone. The genes are TRBV30 and TRBJ1-2; TRBD1 might be the D (6 bases). The CDR3 covers 12 residues. CDR1 and CDR2 from the germline V gene are GTSNPN and SVGIG (reference sequence). V shed 8 bases and J shed 7 bases, with 17 bases lying between them. The CDR3 loop is CAGAPGGTGYTF. The DNA of the CDR3 is TGTGCCGGGGCCCCGGGGGGCACTGGCTACACCTTC.

The chain is built from TRBV11-2 and TRBJ2-3, with 15 bases that match TRBD2. Germline V gene data show CDR1 as SGHAT and CDR2 as FQNNGV. CDR3 length equals 17 residues. The V and J ends lost 3 bases and 6 bases, in that order; junction bases with no gene match: 7. CDR3 protein: CASSFGPGTSGRDTQYF. The DNA for the CDR3 is TGTGCCAGCAGCTTTGGGCCCGGGACTAGCGGGAGGGATACGCAGTATTTT.

This clone was seen more than once but under ten times. The chain links TRBV6-6 to TRBJ1-2, with TRBD1 identical over 7 bases. Germline V gene lookup returns CDR1 MNHNY and CDR2 SVGAGI (reference sequence). The CDR3 is 13 amino acids. V was clipped by 8 bases and J by 0 bases; unmatched bases: 3. The CDR3 nucleotides are TGTGCCAGCCGGGACAGTACTAACTATGGCTACACCTTC. It encodes CASRDSTNYGYTF.

V is TRBV4-2 and J is TRBJ2-7; 9 bases line up with TRBD2. This CDR3 has 15 residues. Germline V gives CDR1 LGHNA, CDR2 YNFKEQ. The trim removed 4 bases at V and 2 bases at J, leaving 6 bases unmatched. CDR3 amino acids: CASSLSTSGPYEQYF. For the CDR3, the DNA is TGTGCCAGCAGCCTCTCAACTAGCGGGCCCTACGAGCAGTACTTC.

In nucleotides, the CDR3 is TGTGCCAGCAGCCTAAACCCCAATACGCAGTATTTT. This gives the protein CASSLNPNTQYF. The chain has TRBV2 and TRBJ2-3; D uncertain. Germline V gene data show CDR1 as SNHLY and CDR2 as FYNNEI. Trimming cost V 6 bases and J 7 bases, with 11 bases left between them. The CDR3 runs 12 residues.

The chain is built from TRBV5-4 and TRBJ2-5; weak D call: TRBD2 (6 bases). The germline gives CDR1 SGHNT, CDR2 YYREEE (reference sequence). Trimming removed 2 bases at V and 3 bases at J, with 8 bases between. This CDR3 contains 13 residues. The CDR3 loop reads CASSFSGEETQYF. The CDR3 DNA follows: TGTGCCAGCAGCTTTTCGGGGGAAGAGACCCAGTACTTC.

This chain links TRBV18 with TRBJ1-3; D unclear. CDR1 is KGHSH, CDR2 LQKENI, per germline. Trimming shortened V by 3 bases and J by 4 bases, and 16 bases separated the two germline ends. CDR3 length: 16 residues. CDR3 bases: TGTGCCAGCTCACCGGGCGTGCGCGGGAGCGGAAACACCATATATTTT. Translated, it gives CASSPGVRGSGNTIYF.

This rearrangement joins TRBV19 to TRBJ1-4; 8 nucleotides match TRBD1. CDR3 length equals 16 residues. The J segment lost 0 bases and the V segment lost 5 bases, leaving 5 bases of the junction unmatched. The germline CDR1 and CDR2 sequences are LNHDA and SQIVND (reference sequence). The CDR3 loop is CASSSTGVATNEKLFF. The CDR3 DNA reads TGTGCCAGTAGTTCGACAGGGGTGGCAACTAATGAAAAACTGTTTTTT.

The rearrangement joins TRBV10-3 to TRBJ1-2; the D gene is possibly TRBD1 (5 bases). The V end lost 3 bases, the J end lost 3 bases, and 20 bases lay between the germline ends. Germline CDR1 reads ENHRY; CDR2 reads SYGVKD. CDR3 length equals 17 residues. This chain's CDR3 is CAISEWGDTLLDYGYTF. The DNA of the CDR3 is TGTGCCATCAGTGAATGGGGGGATACATTGCTGGACTATGGCTACACCTTC.

The J gene is TRBJ2-7, the V gene TRBV5-8; D unresolved. Germline V gene sequence: CDR1 SGHTS, CDR2 YDEGEE. The CDR3 is made up of 11 amino acids. V lost 5 bases to trimming and J lost 4 bases, with 7 bases between them. CDR3 sequence: CASRREYEQYF. CDR3 nucleotide sequence: TGTGCCAGCAGGCGCGAGTACGAGCAGTACTTC. The variable domain in full, with the rest retrieved from reference TRBV5-8 and TRBJ2-7, is EAGVTQSPTHLIKTRGQQATLRCSPISGHTSVYWYQQALGLGLQFLLWYDEGEERNRGNFPPRFSGRQFPNYSSELNVNALELEDSALYLCASRREYEQYFGPGTRLTVT.

The V call is TRBV30, the J call TRBJ1-1, with a weak D call TRBD1 (5 bases). V was trimmed by 5 bases and J by 3 bases, leaving 13 bases between them. Germline values: CDR1 GTSNPN, CDR2 SVGIG (reference sequence). The CDR3 totals 13 residues. CDR3 loop: CAWGQQGDTEAFF. CDR3 coding DNA: TGTGCCTGGGGTCAGCAAGGGGACACTGAAGCTTTCTTT.

J is TRBJ2-2 and V is TRBV7-3, with 8 bases that match TRBD1. The length of the CDR3 is 17 residues. Germline V lookup: CDR1 SGHTA, CDR2 FQGTGA. With V trimmed by 0 bases and J by 6 bases, 9 bases remained unmatched. The CDR3 loop reads CASSLTGRQGPAGELFF. CDR3 in DNA: TGTGCCAGCAGCTTAACGGGAAGACAGGGGCCTGCCGGGGAGCTGTTTTTT.

CDR3 protein: CASSIWGLTGEYYGYTF. The CDR3 DNA follows: TGTGCCAGTAGTATCTGGGGATTGACAGGGGAATACTATGGCTACACCTTC. This rearrangement joins TRBV19 to TRBJ1-2; 8 bases agree with TRBD1. CDR1 is LNHDA and CDR2 is SQIVND in the germline V gene (reference sequence). The V segment lost 3 bases and the J segment 3 bases; nucleotides outside the gene matches: 12. The CDR3 covers 17 residues.

The chain's CDR3 is CASRSEGAEKLFF. The CDR3, as DNA: TGTGCCAGCCGCTCAGAGGGAGCCGAAAAACTGTTTTTT. The chain combines TRBV6-5 with TRBJ1-4; D uncertain. In germline, CDR1 is MNHEY, CDR2 SVGAGI. The V end lost 8 bases, the J end lost 8 bases, and 15 bases lay between the germline ends. This CDR3 comprises 13 residues.

The chain recombines TRBV6-5 with TRBJ2-2; TRBD1 is a possible D gene (5 bases). This CDR3 has 15 residues. In germline, CDR1 is MNHEY, CDR2 SVGAGI. The ends were cut back, 5 bases at V and 3 bases at J, with 13 bases in the middle. The CDR3 loop is CASSPSGLDTGELFF. The CDR3 coding sequence is TGTGCCAGCAGTCCCTCAGGGTTGGACACCGGGGAGCTGTTTTTT.

This clone was seen just once. The chain combines TRBV19 with TRBJ2-7, with 10 bases identical to TRBD2. This CDR3 spans 14 amino acids. J gave up 0 bases and V 6 bases, and 2 bases lay outside the gene matches. From germline, CDR1 is LNHDA and CDR2 SQIVND (reference sequence). CDR3 loop: CASRRTSGSYEQYF. The CDR3 bases are TGTGCCAGTAGGCGGACTAGCGGCTCCTACGAGCAGTACTTC. Looking up the rest from reference TRBV19 and TRBJ2-7 gives the full variable domain: DGGITQSPKYLFRKEGQNVTLSCEQNLNHDAMYWYRQDPGQGLRLIYYSQIVNDFQKGDIAEGYSVSREKKESFPLTVTSAQKNPTAFYLCASRRTSGSYEQYFGPGTRLTVT.

The chain carries TRBV25-1 and TRBJ2-7; the D gene is possibly TRBD1 (6 bases). The CDR3 has 14 amino acids. The V gene lost 5 bases and the J gene lost 5 bases, with 16 bases spanning the gap. Germline CDR1 reads MGHDK; CDR2 reads SYGVNS. The CDR3 reads CASSSRQGYNEQYF. The CDR3 DNA sequence: TGTGCCAGCAGTAGTCGGCAGGGGTACAACGAGCAGTACTTC.

Worth noting for this clone: The sample contains more than one DNA sequence encoding this CDR3. The chain combines TRBV19 with TRBJ2-2; no definite D call. The CDR3 runs 14 residues. Trimming cost V 2 bases and J 1 base, with 5 bases left between them. The V gene's germline CDR1 is LNHDA and CDR2 SQIVND (reference sequence). This CDR3 is CASSINRNTGELFF. The CDR3 nucleotides read TGTGCCAGTAGTATAAACAGGAACACCGGGGAGCTGTTTTTT.

The genes are TRBV23-1 and TRBJ2-7; D may be TRBD1 (5 bases). TRBV23-1 is an ORF for which the function is uncertain. V dropped 4 bases and J dropped 7 bases, with 17 bases sitting between them. The CDR3 extends over 14 amino acids. The CDR3 DNA sequence: TGCGCCAGCAGTCTTTTAAGGGGTCCTTGGGAGCAGTACTTC. This codes for CASSLLRGPWEQYF.

This rearrangement joins TRBV6-6 to TRBJ1-5; D possibly corresponds to TRBD1 (6 bases). V lost 3 bases and J 7 bases, leaving 16 bases between the germline ends. This CDR3 spans 15 amino acids. Germline V gene lookup returns CDR1 MNHNY and CDR2 SVGAGI (reference sequence). CDR3 loop: CASSYTQGYQQPQHF. CDR3 coding DNA: TGTGCCAGCAGTTATACACAGGGCTACCAGCAGCCCCAGCATTTT.